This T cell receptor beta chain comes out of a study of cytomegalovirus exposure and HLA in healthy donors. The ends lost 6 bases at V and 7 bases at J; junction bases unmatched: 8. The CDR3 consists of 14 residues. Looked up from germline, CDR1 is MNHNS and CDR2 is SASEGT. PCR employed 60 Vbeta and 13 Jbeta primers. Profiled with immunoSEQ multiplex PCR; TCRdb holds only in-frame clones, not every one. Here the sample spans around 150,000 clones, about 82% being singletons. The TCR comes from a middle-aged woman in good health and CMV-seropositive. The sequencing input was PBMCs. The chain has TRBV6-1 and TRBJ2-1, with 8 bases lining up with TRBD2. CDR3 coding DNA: TGTGCCAGCAGCGGACTAGCTTCGAAGAATGAGCAGTTCTTC. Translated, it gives CASSGLASKNEQFF.